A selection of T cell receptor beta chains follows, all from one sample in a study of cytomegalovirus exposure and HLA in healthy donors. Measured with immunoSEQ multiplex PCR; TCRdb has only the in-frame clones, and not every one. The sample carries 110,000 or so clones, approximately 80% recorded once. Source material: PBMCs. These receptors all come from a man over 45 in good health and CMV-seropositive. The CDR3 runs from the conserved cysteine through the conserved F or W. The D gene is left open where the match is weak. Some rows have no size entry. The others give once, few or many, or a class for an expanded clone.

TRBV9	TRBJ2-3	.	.	TGTGCCAGCAGCCCAGACATCATCACAGATACGCAGTATTTT	CASSPDIITDTQYF
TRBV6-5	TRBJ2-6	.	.	TGTGCCAGCAGTTACAGCAGGGATGGGGCCAACGTCCTGACTTTC	CASSYSRDGANVLTF
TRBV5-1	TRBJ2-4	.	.	TGCGCCAGCAGCGCCTCTAGCTCGTCCAAAAACATTCAGTACTTC	CASSASSSSKNIQYF
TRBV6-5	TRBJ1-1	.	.	TGTGCCAGCAGTTACGGACTGATGAACACTGAAGCTTTCTTT	CASSYGLMNTEAFF
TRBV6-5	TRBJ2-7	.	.	TGTGCCAGCAGATCTAACCTACAGAAGGATCTCTTC	CASRSNLQKDLF
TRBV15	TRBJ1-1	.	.	TGTGCCACCAGCAGAGAAGGTAGCAGCACTGAAGCTTTCTTT	CATSREGSSTEAFF
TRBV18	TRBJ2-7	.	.	TGTGCCAGCCGATTTAATGCGGGCCCGACCTACGAGCAGTACTTC	CASRFNAGPTYEQYF
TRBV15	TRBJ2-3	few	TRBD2	TGTGCCACCAGCAGAGAATCTAGCGGGAGGTTGGGGACAGATACGCAGTATTTT	CATSRESSGRLGTDTQYF
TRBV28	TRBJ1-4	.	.	TGTGCCAGCAGCCGAGAACAGGCAACTAATGAAAAACTGTTTTTT	CASSREQATNEKLFF
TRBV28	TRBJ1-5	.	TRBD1	TGTGCCAGCAGTTCCGCACAGGGGGCAGGCAATCAGCCCCAGCATTTT	CASSSAQGAGNQPQHF
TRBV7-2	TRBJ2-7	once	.	TGTGCCAGCAGCTATAATACAGGGGGAGGGGGTGGGGAGCAGTACTTC	CASSYNTGGGGGEQYF
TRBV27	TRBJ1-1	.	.	TGTGCCAGCAGTTTTCGGGGGACTGAAGCTTTCTTT	CASSFRGTEAFF
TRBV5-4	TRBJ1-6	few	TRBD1	TGTGCCAGCAGCTTGGGTGGGACAGGGAATTCACCCCTCCACTTT	CASSLGGTGNSPLHF
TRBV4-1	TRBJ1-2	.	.	TGCGCCAGCAGCCTCTCCGCGGGACGGGCGAGGGACTATGGCTACACCTTC	CASSLSAGRARDYGYTF
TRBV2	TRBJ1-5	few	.	TGTGCCAGCAGTGAAAATCGGGAGCCGAATCAGCCCCAGCATTTT	CASSENREPNQPQHF
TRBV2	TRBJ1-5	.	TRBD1	TGTGCCAGCAGGGGGGTGCCACAGGGGGGTGGGCAGCCCCAGCATTTT	CASRGVPQGGGQPQHF
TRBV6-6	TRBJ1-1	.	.	TGTGCCAGCAGTTACCCCGCAGGCGGGGGAGCTTTCTTT	CASSYPAGGGAFF
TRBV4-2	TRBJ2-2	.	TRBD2	TGTGCCAGCAGCCAGGGGTCGGGGGGTCCCGGGGAGCTGTTTTTT	CASSQGSGGPGELFF
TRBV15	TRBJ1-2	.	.	TGTGCCACCAGCAAGGAGGTGGGGGCCCGTTCTAACTATGGCTACACCTTC	CATSKEVGARSNYGYTF
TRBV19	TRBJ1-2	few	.	TGTGCCAGTAGTATAGGGCACGCCGCAGCTAACTATGGCTACACCTTC	CASSIGHAAANYGYTF
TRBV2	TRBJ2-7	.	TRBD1	TGTGCCAGCAGCGGATTGTACAGGGGTCACTACGAGCAGTACTTC	CASSGLYRGHYEQYF
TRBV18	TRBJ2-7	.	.	TGTGCCAGCTCACCGTCCAGGGTCTCCTACGAGCAGTACTTC	CASSPSRVSYEQYF
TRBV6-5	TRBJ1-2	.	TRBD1	TGTGCCACCCTGGGACAGGCCCTTGGCTACACCTTC	CATLGQALGYTF
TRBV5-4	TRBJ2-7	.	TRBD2	TGTGCCAGCAGCTTGGAGGGAAGCGGGATCTACGAGCAGTACTTC	CASSLEGSGIYEQYF
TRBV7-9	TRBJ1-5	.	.	TGTGCCAGCAGCGGGCGGGGGGCTGGTCAGCCCCAGCATTTT	CASSGRGAGQPQHF
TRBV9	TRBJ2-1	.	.	TGTGCCAGCAGCGTAGTAGGGACTCACAATGAGCAGTTCTTC	CASSVVGTHNEQFF
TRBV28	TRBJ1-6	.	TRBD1	TGTGCCAGCACCACGGGACAGGAGTTTTCACCCCTCCACTTT	CASTTGQEFSPLHF
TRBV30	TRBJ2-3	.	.	TGTGCCTGGAGTGTACAGGATAAGGTCGGGACAGATACGCAGTATTTT	CAWSVQDKVGTDTQYF
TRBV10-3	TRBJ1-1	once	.	TGTGCCATCAGTGAGGCGGACTACACTGAAGCTTTCTTT	CAISEADYTEAFF
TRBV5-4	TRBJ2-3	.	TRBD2	TGTGCCAGCAGCTCGCGGGGGGCCTCAGATACGCAGTATTTT	CASSSRGASDTQYF
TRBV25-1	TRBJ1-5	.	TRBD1	TGTGCCAGCAGTGATTCCGGGACAGGGGCTAATCAGCCCCAGCATTTT	CASSDSGTGANQPQHF
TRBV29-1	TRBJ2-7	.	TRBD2	TGCAGCGTCAGGGCCCCGATGACTAGCGATTCCTACGAGCAGTACTTC	CSVRAPMTSDSYEQYF
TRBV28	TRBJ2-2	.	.	TGTGCCAGCAGTTTACTTACCGGGGAGCTGTTTTTT	CASSLLTGELFF
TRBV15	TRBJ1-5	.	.	TGTGCCACCAGCAGAGATGTACAGCTCAATCAGCCCCAGCATTTT	CATSRDVQLNQPQHF
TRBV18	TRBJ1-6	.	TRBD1	TGTGCCAGCGCCCGGGACAGGGCAAATTCACCCCTCCACTTT	CASARDRANSPLHF
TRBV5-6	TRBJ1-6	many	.	TGTGCCAGCAGCGCCGGACTGCTTTCGGCACCCCTCCACTTT	CASSAGLLSAPLHF
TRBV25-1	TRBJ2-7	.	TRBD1	TGTGCCAGCAGGACAGACAGGGGCAACGAGCAGTACTTC	CASRTDRGNEQYF
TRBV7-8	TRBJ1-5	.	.	TGTGCCAGCAGCTTAGATCAGGGGCCAAATCAGCCCCAGCATTTT	CASSLDQGPNQPQHF
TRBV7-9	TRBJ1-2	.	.	TGTGCCAGCAGCTCTGGGACCGCGGCGGGAACAAACTATGGCTACACCTTC	CASSSGTAAGTNYGYTF
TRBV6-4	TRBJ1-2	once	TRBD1	TGTGCCAGCAGAATGGACAACAGGGGTGGCTACACCTTC	CASRMDNRGGYTF
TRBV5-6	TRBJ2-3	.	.	TGTGCCAGCAGCCCTATTTTGACAGATACGCAGTATTTT	CASSPILTDTQYF
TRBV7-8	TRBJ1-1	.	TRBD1	TGTGCCAGCAGCTTAGGGACAGGGAGCAGGTACACTGAAGCTTTCTTT	CASSLGTGSRYTEAFF
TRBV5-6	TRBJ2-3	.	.	TGTGCCAGCAGTCTTCTAGCACCCGCTGATACGCAGTATTTT	CASSLLAPADTQYF
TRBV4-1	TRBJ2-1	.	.	TGCGCCAGCAGCCGCGACGGGGGAGGAAACAATGAGCAGTTCTTC	CASSRDGGGNNEQFF
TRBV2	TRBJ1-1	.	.	TGTGCCAGCAGCCCTATTAGTACTGAAGCTTTCTTT	CASSPISTEAFF
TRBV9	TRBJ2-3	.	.	TGTGCCAGCAGCGTAGGGGCAGGGGGCACAGATACGCAGTATTTT	CASSVGAGGTDTQYF
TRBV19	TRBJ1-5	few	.	TGTGCCAGTAATACAGGCGAAAATCAGCCCCAGCATTTT	CASNTGENQPQHF
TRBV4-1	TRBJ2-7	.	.	TGCGCCAGCAAGGCGGGCAGGGGTTACGAGCAGTACTTC	CASKAGRGYEQYF
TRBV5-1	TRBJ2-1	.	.	TGCGCCAGCAGCTTAGATTTGAGGAGGCAGTTCTTC	CASSLDLRRQFF